This TCR beta chain stems from a study of blood T cell repertoires in COVID-19 (dated by TCRdb to 2020 to 2022). General notes on the study: Samples covering the acute and convalescent phases of COVID-19 were provided by collaborators in the United States, Italy and Spain. The samples were drawn from the first 160 participants of the ongoing ImmuneRACE study and from 950 to 1,500 subjects provided by 6 global collaborators. Where HLA class I and class II types were available, the types were taken from metadata supplied by the sample provider, not from assay-based typing. Sample metadata almost always included a de-identified subject ID, COVID-19 status, age in years and sex. Subjects who had been exposed to COVID-19, were actively infected with it, or had recovered from it provided the deeply sampled blood TCRbeta repertoires that made up the dataset. The repertoires were released in a freely available public database meant as a resource for research on the immune response to SARS-CoV-2. The prospective study material was composed of cDNA or gDNA derived from T cells, B-cell-depleted T cells, or PBMCs. What the authors observed across the whole study: The quantity of clinical and demographic metadata differed by source and by participant and was supplied without curation.

V and J lose 3 bases and 10 bases, and a span of 13 bases separates them. The CDR3 has 13 amino acids, counting the end cysteine and phenylalanine. Of all the DNA, just the CDR3 is kept, 39 bases in frame from base 1. TCRbeta CDR3 regions were amplified from genomic DNA using the immunoSEQ Assay, a bias-controlled multiplex PCR. Under the source paper's analysis protocol: Within the assay, amplification of reference gene primers was used to estimate how many nucleated cells each sample contained. Sequence reads were collapsed and filtered to measure the absolute abundance of every unique TCRbeta CDR3 rearrangement. For each sample, productive Simpson clonality was calculated as the square root of Simpson's diversity index across productive rearrangements. TCRdb took this table from immuneACCESS and kept in-frame rearrangements with V and J called. Such tables lack part of the clones; where checked against another copy, unresolved V genes explain under half of the gap, and the rest is unexplained. V, J and clone size were drawn from that table, and D and trimming were deduced from the DNA. This sample is represented by under 200,000 clones; less than 85% of them were singletons. The ten largest clones add up to about 5% of the sample.

Enrolling through a virtual design, the prospective study's participants ranged in age from roughly 18 to 90 years and lived across about two dozen United States geographic areas. Cohort assignment in the prospective study relied on participant-reported clinical history from a screening survey and a study questionnaire. In the prospective study, whole blood, serum and a nasopharyngeal or oropharyngeal swab were collected from each participant by mobile phlebotomists. Participants in the prospective study had the option to provide additional blood draws and questionnaires over a 2-month period. Before DNA extraction, prospective study blood samples were shipped either frozen or at room temperature. Note on this clone: No cognate antigen has been identified for it. No qualities accompany the bases; no much larger clone lies one base away.

This TCR derives from a woman aged 60-70 years with acute COVID-19. Sequenced material: PBMCs or T cells enriched from blood (not recorded which). The rearranged chain carries TRBV12-3 or TRBV12-4 and TRBJ2-1; perhaps TRBD2 is the D gene, with 5 bases matching. The nucleotide sequence reads as follows: TGTGCCAGCAGTTTTCACGGGAATCAAGAGCAGTTCTTC. This encodes CASSFHGNQEQFF.